Shown below are 10 T cell receptor beta chains from a single sample sequenced in a study of cytomegalovirus exposure and HLA in healthy donors. The data were produced by immunoSEQ multiplex PCR, yet TCRdb's version contains in-frame clones alone and is incomplete. The repertoire includes 200,000 or so clones, around four fifths of them detected once, and roughly 7% sits in the top ten. Source material: PBMCs. The source of these receptors is a young man in good health and CMV-seropositive.

The chain links TRBV6-5 to TRBJ2-2; 8 bases map to TRBD1. CDR1 MNHEY and CDR2 SVGAGI come from the germline V gene. This CDR3 comprises 15 residues. The V segment lost 7 bases and the J segment 3 bases; nucleotides outside the gene matches: 7. CDR3 residues: CASTSRDRYTGELFF. CDR3 nucleotide sequence: TGTGCCAGCACGAGCCGGGACAGGTACACCGGGGAGCTGTTTTTT.

This chain links TRBV27 with TRBJ2-3; no firm D call. Trimming stripped 2 bases from V and 3 bases from J, with 6 bases between. The CDR3 spans 13 residues. The V gene's germline CDR1 is MNHEY and CDR2 SMNVEV (reference sequence). In nucleotides, the CDR3 is TGTGCCAGCAGTTTAACTTGGACAGATACGCAGTATTTT. This gives the protein CASSLTWTDTQYF.

The rearrangement joins TRBV9 to TRBJ2-5, with TRBD2 as a possible D gene (6 bases). Germline assignment: CDR1 SGDLS and CDR2 YYNGEE. The CDR3 extends over 15 amino acids. Between the trimmed V and J ends, which lost 0 bases and 5 bases, there was a span of 14 bases. CDR3 sequence (DNA): TGTGCCAGCAGCGTAGGGAGGGCAGGGTGGGAGACCCAGTACTTC. The encoded protein is CASSVGRAGWETQYF.

The J gene is TRBJ2-5, the V gene TRBV5-1, with 7 bases fitting TRBD2. CDR1 is SGHRS and CDR2 is YFSETQ in the germline V gene. This CDR3 comprises 15 residues. After removal of 5 bases from V and 4 bases from J, the junction contained 11 bases not matched to a gene. CDR3 DNA sequence: TGCGCCAGCAGTACAGCGGGGCTGGAGCGAGAGACCCAGTACTTC. Residues: CASSTAGLERETQYF.

The chain couples TRBV27 to TRBJ1-1, with D unresolved. The V end was cut by 4 bases, the J end by 6 bases, with 18 bases between. This CDR3 has 15 amino acids. Germline V gene lookup returns CDR1 MNHEY and CDR2 SMNVEV (reference sequence). CDR3 DNA sequence: TGTGCCAGCAGTTCCCCGCGAGGGCTATTCGCTGAAGCTTTCTTT. This encodes CASSSPRGLFAEAFF.

The CDR3, as DNA: TGTGCCAGCAGTCGGACTAGCGGGAGAATCAGCGACAATGAGCAGTTCTTC. The encoded protein is CASSRTSGRISDNEQFF. The chain is built from TRBV7-9 and TRBJ2-1, with 13 bases that match TRBD2. In germline, CDR1 is SEHNR, CDR2 FQNEAQ (reference sequence). The CDR3 is 17 amino acids. V gave up 6 bases and J gave up 5 bases; unmatched junction bases: 10.

The V gene is TRBV7-8, the J gene TRBJ2-7; 7 nucleotides agree with TRBD1. With 5 bases clipped from V and 5 bases from J, the junction kept 9 bases outside the gene matches. Per the germline V gene, CDR1 is SGHVS and CDR2 is FQNEAQ. This CDR3 comprises 14 residues. The CDR3 loop is CASSPSTGRNEQYF. The CDR3 bases are TGTGCCAGCAGCCCCTCGACAGGGCGCAACGAGCAGTACTTC.

The gene calls are TRBV6-1 and TRBJ2-1; perhaps TRBD2 as D (6 bases). The germline gives CDR1 MNHNS, CDR2 SASEGT. V lost 4 bases, J lost 8 bases, and 18 bases lay in between. This CDR3 contains 15 residues. Written as DNA, the CDR3 is TGTGCCAGCAGTGGGAGCGGGTATCTGGGCGATGAGCAGTTCTTC. Encoded protein: CASSGSGYLGDEQFF.

The V and J genes are TRBV5-4 and TRBJ1-2; the match to TRBD1 covers 8 bases. Germline V CDR1 and CDR2: SGHNT, YYREEE (reference sequence). The CDR3 length is 13 residues. The trim removed 6 bases at V and 8 bases at J, leaving 9 bases unmatched. The CDR3 DNA is TGTGCCAGCATCCCAGGGGGCGCGGGGGGCTACACCTTC. This gives the protein CASIPGGAGGYTF.

In its sample, this clone was seen once. The chain links TRBV6-1 to TRBJ1-5, with unresolved D. The V gene's germline CDR1 is MNHNS and CDR2 SASEGT. V dropped 5 bases and J dropped 14 bases, with 16 bases sitting between them. This CDR3 spans 12 amino acids. For the CDR3, the DNA is TGTGCCAGCAGTATACCCTTGGGCCCGAAGCATTTT. Encoded protein: CASSIPLGPKHF.